These 19 T cell receptor beta chains originate from one sample sequenced in a study of regulatory T cells in long-lasting Graves disease. Arm-PCR with iRepertoire HTBI primers amplified the CDR3 regions for these TCR beta libraries. TCRdb passed the multiplex PCR reads through MiXCR, listing each CDR3 protein once. The data contain roughly 360,000 distinct CDR3 sequences, approximately 12% of them singletons. Specified time point: newly diagnosed GD, antithyroid drugs for less than 3 months. RNA isolated from PBMCs was used to make the TCR library. The data were also submitted as part of a second study, on T cells in Graves' hyperthyroidism and ophthalmopathy.

Sequenced material: peripheral blood mononuclear cells (PBMCs), taken at new diagnosis, from a patient treated with antithyroid drugs. Source of these receptors: a woman between 18 and 30 years old with Graves disease.

The chain has TRBV19 and TRBJ2-1; 7 bases are a match to TRBD2. This CDR3 comprises 16 residues. The V gene's germline CDR1 is LNHDA and CDR2 SQIVND (reference sequence). V was clipped by 0 bases and J by 2 bases; unmatched bases: 4. The CDR3 nucleotides read TGTGCCAGTAGTATAGATCGAGCGGGACCCTACAATGAGCAGTTCTTC. This encodes CASSIDRAGPYNEQFF.

This clonotype was counted between two and nine times. The chain joins TRBV9 to TRBJ2-5; D is perhaps TRBD1 or TRBD2 (5 bases each). The length of the CDR3 is 14 residues. Germline CDR1 and CDR2: SGDLS and YYNGEE. Trimming stripped 4 bases from V and 5 bases from J, with 15 bases between. The chain's CDR3 is CASSRRSREETQYF. The CDR3 region has the DNA TGTGCCAGCAGCCGTAGGAGCAGGGAGGAGACCCAGTACTTC.

In this sample, this clonotype turned up many times. In DNA form, the CDR3 reads TGTGCCAGCTCGCCGACGACAGGGACCAATGAGCAGTTCTTC. The encoded protein is CASSPTTGTNEQFF. The rearrangement links TRBV18 to TRBJ2-1; 7 positions match TRBD1. Germline V gene sequence: CDR1 KGHSH, CDR2 LQKENI. V lost 6 bases, J lost 6 bases, and 8 bases stayed unmatched. This CDR3 contains 14 residues. The full variable domain, its missing parts supplied by reference TRBV18 and TRBJ2-1, is NAGVMQNPRHLVRRRGQEARLRCSPMKGHSHVYWYRQLPEEGLKFMVYLQKENIIDESGMPKERFSAEFPKEGPSILRIQQVVRGDSAAYFCASSPTTGTNEQFFGPGTRLTVL.

This clonotype was observed a handful of times. The V and J genes are TRBV4-2 and TRBJ1-1; no firm D call. CDR1 is LGHNA, CDR2 YNFKEQ, per germline. Trimming stripped 1 base from V and 7 bases from J, with 7 bases between. The CDR3 spans 12 residues. The CDR3 here is CASSQGQLEAFF. The CDR3 region has the DNA TGTGCCAGCAGCCAAGGCCAGCTTGAAGCTTTCTTT.

Turning to this clonotype: Just one base apart from a much larger clone, this may be a read error. The V and J genes are TRBV20-1 and TRBJ2-1; D uncertain. Trimming cost V 5 bases and J 10 bases, with 33 bases left between them. The CDR3 spans 18 residues. Per the germline V gene, CDR1 is DFQATT and CDR2 is SNEGSKA (reference sequence). The CDR3: CSAPAVAGSGISSYEQFF. The CDR3 DNA follows: TGCAGTGCTCCCGCGGTGGCAGGCAGTGGAATCAGCTCCTACGAGCAGTTCTTC.

Only a few counts were recorded for this clonotype. The chain is built from TRBV7-9 and TRBJ2-7, with D perhaps matching TRBD1 or TRBD2 (5 bases each). V shed 0 bases and J shed 5 bases, with 5 bases lying between them. The CDR3 consists of 12 residues. Germline V gene sequence: CDR1 SEHNR, CDR2 FQNEAQ (reference sequence). Here the CDR3 reads CASSLAGDEQYV. DNA of the CDR3: TGTGCCAGCAGCTTAGCGGGGGACGAGCAGTACGTC.

This CDR3 reads CASSPPETGNQPQHF. Here the CDR3 DNA reads TGCGCCAGCAGCCCACCTGAGACAGGGAATCAGCCCCAGCATTTT. V usage is TRBV4-1 and J usage is TRBJ1-5; 7 nucleotides agree with TRBD1. Germline CDR1 reads MGHRA; CDR2 reads YSYEKL. The CDR3 consists of 15 residues. Trimming removed 4 bases from V and 4 bases from J; junction bases left unmatched: 7.

In this sample, this clonotype turned up a few times. The chain uses TRBV29-1 and TRBJ2-2; 7 bases agree with TRBD1. The V gene's germline CDR1 is SQVTM and CDR2 ANQGSEA. V lost 5 bases and J lost 16; bases outside the gene matches: 13. The CDR3 loop spans 12 amino acids. CDR3: CSVRGPTSGQFF. The DNA of the CDR3 is TGCAGCGTTAGGGGGCCTACCAGTGGGCAGTTTTTT.

This clonotype was counted many times. J is TRBJ2-7 and V is TRBV27, with D possibly being TRBD1 (5 bases). Germline V gene data show CDR1 as MNHEY and CDR2 as SMNVEV (reference sequence). V dropped 3 bases and J dropped 0 bases, with 9 bases sitting between them. This CDR3 contains 14 residues. CDR3 sequence reads: CASSLTASSYEQYV. CDR3 bases: TGTGCCAGCAGTTTGACAGCCAGCTCCTACGAGCAGTACGTC.

This clonotype was observed at least ten times. V gene TRBV11-1 combines with J gene TRBJ1-1; D is unresolved. This CDR3 has 11 amino acids. Trimming shortened V by 1 base and J by 6 bases, and 3 bases separated the two germline ends. Germline V lookup: CDR1 SGHAT, CDR2 FQDESV (reference sequence). Written as DNA, the CDR3 is TGTGCCAGCAGCTTAGAGTCTGAAGCTTTCTTT. Residues: CASSLESEAFF.

This clonotype was picked up a small number of times. A read error may account for a junction end that differs from germline. This chain uses TRBV5-1 with TRBJ2-5; D might be TRBD1 (6 bases). Per germline, CDR1 SGHRS and CDR2 YFSETQ. This CDR3 has 12 residues. This CDR3 is CASSFEGQGSDF. As DNA, the CDR3 is TGCGCCAGCAGCTTCGAAGGGCAGGGGTCGGACTTC.

This clonotype was counted at least ten times. The chain employs TRBV12-3 or TRBV12-4 and TRBJ2-7; TRBD1 is a possible D gene (5 bases). This CDR3 is built from 14 residues. Deletions cut 3 bases from V and 3 bases from J, with 12 bases between. CDR3 protein: CASSFPPRDYEQYF. CDR3 nucleotides: TGTGCCAGCAGTTTCCCCCCCAGGGACTACGAGCAGTACTTC.

This rearrangement joins TRBV6-2 or TRBV6-3 to TRBJ2-1; D perhaps matches TRBD1 (5 bases). Germline values: CDR1 MNHEY, CDR2 SVGEGT. Trimming cost V 0 bases and J 8 bases, with 14 bases left between them. This CDR3 has 15 residues. This CDR3 is CASSYSPRVPDEQFF. The CDR3 nucleotides read TGTGCCAGCAGTTACTCGCCCAGGGTACCCGATGAGCAGTTCTTC.

This clonotype was counted between two and nine times. This chain links TRBV4-2 with TRBJ1-3; no clear D. Germline V gene lookup returns CDR1 LGHNA and CDR2 YNFKEQ. This CDR3 is 16 amino acids long. The ends were cut back, 0 bases at V and 0 bases at J, with 9 bases in the middle. CDR3 residues: CASSQEMVRSGNTIYF. The CDR3 DNA is TGTGCCAGCAGCCAAGAGATGGTCCGCTCTGGAAACACCATATATTTT.

This clonotype was counted many times. The chain links TRBV12-3 or TRBV12-4 to TRBJ2-2; 12 bases are shared with TRBD2. This CDR3 comprises 17 residues. V lost 8 bases and J lost 5; bases outside the gene matches: 12. Here the CDR3 DNA reads TGTGCCAGCGGGCTCCTAGCGGGGGGGCCTAAAACCGGGGAGCTGTTTTTT. This gives the protein CASGLLAGGPKTGELFF.

This clonotype was observed a few times. The rearrangement links TRBV5-6 to TRBJ1-1; 7 nucleotides match TRBD1. Germline V gene data show CDR1 as SGHDT and CDR2 as YYEEEE. V lost 5 bases to trimming and J lost 5 bases; unmatched junction nucleotides: 9. The CDR3 totals 14 residues. CDR3 bases: TGTGCCAGCAGTGACAGGGTGGGAGCGACTGAAGCTTTCTTT. Amino acids: CASSDRVGATEAFF.

This clonotype has only a few counts. The V gene is TRBV12-3 or TRBV12-4, the J gene TRBJ2-7; possible D gene TRBD1, 6 bases. The CDR3 sequence is 15 residues long. Trimming cost V 3 bases and J 2 bases, with 14 bases left between them. CDR3 sequence reads: CASSFFEDSTYEQYF. The CDR3 nucleotides are TGTGCCAGCAGTTTTTTCGAGGACAGCACCTACGAGCAGTACTTC.

About this clonotype itself: A much larger clone differs by one base, so this may be a read error. The rearrangement links TRBV20-1 to TRBJ2-3; 8 bases map to TRBD2. The ends lost 3 bases at V and 1 base at J; junction bases unmatched: 6. Germline values: CDR1 DFQATT, CDR2 SNEGSKA (reference sequence). This CDR3 spans 15 amino acids. Here the CDR3 reads CSASIGGLGTDTQYF. In DNA form, the CDR3 reads TGCAGTGCTAGTATAGGGGGACTAGGCACAGATACGCAGTATTTT.

The chain couples TRBV20-1 to TRBJ2-7, with 11 bases fitting TRBD2. The V gene end was trimmed by 4 bases and the J gene end by 12 bases; junction bases not matched to a gene: 14. CDR1 and CDR2 from the germline V gene are DFQATT and SNEGSKA (reference sequence). This CDR3 spans 14 amino acids. The chain's CDR3 is CSATSEGSGGESYF. The CDR3 DNA follows: TGCAGTGCTACCTCCGAAGGTAGCGGGGGGGAGTCGTACTTC.